The present entry profiles one T cell receptor beta chain with its context. Antigen specificity is unknown. There are 14 residues in the CDR3. Germline values: CDR1 ENHRY, CDR2 SYGVKD. The V end was cut by 2 bases, the J end by 8 bases, with 12 bases between. Clones were read by immunoSEQ multiplex PCR, and TCRdb kept only the in-frame ones, dropping some. This table has some 140,000 clones, 70% to 90% appearing once. This specimen belongs to a study of T cell responses to AZD1222 COVID-19 vaccine. Study summary: It was second doses at about 4 or about 12 weeks that were pooled.

Study observations and caveats: Nearly half of spike-specific TCRs reportedly go after variant regions that carry no mutations. Spike-specific TCR breadth and depth were elevated following two AZD1222 doses. Clonal diversity may have been underestimated in mostly white British donors.

The chain recombines TRBV10-3 with TRBJ1-4, with D maybe TRBD1 (5 bases). The receptor's source is an adult in good health. The input for sequencing was peripheral blood, taken on day 0 of AZD1222 vaccination. As DNA, the CDR3 is TGTGCCATCAGTGAGGGAGGGGTCGGGGAAAAACTGTTTTTT. Protein sequence: CAISEGGVGEKLFF.